Below, 3 T cell receptor beta chains from the same sample are listed, as sequenced in a study of beta chain features in type 1 diabetes (dated by TCRdb to 2016 to 2019). The research as a whole found: Type 1 diabetes patients showed a moderate but significant shortening of TCRB CDR3 length in all four CD4+ subsets.

Receptors were amplified or captured by the immunoSEQ multiplex PCR assay. The High Capacity cDNA Reverse Transcription Kit was used to reverse transcribe all of the isolated RNA, meaning that expressed TCRB transcripts were what got sequenced. TCRdb obtained this table from immuneACCESS and retained in-frame rearrangements with V and J assigned. These tables miss some clones; where compared with another copy, unresolved V genes account for less than half of the shortfall, and the remainder is unexplained. Present in this sample are hundreds of thousands of clones, 15% of which were seen just once. The ten largest make up 0.015% of the sample. Antigen specificity for these receptors is unknown. Material: naive CD4+ T cells from blood. Per the publication, the cell subset or site label means: true naive CD4+ T cells. The receptors were gathered from a man aged 18 to 29 with type 1 diabetes.

The chain employs TRBV25-1 and TRBJ1-5; 8 positions match TRBD1. The ends lost 6 bases at V and 2 bases at J; junction bases unmatched: 6. Germline V CDR1 and CDR2: MGHDK, SYGVNS. The CDR3 length is 15 residues. The CDR3 DNA is TGTGCCAGCAGAGCTTCGGGACAGGGCAATCAGCCCCAGCATTTT. Its protein product is CASRASGQGNQPQHF.

This clone was counted only a few times. This rearrangement joins TRBV28 to TRBJ2-2; a weak D match, TRBD2 (6 bases). The germline V gene encodes CDR1 MDHEN and CDR2 SYDVKM. The CDR3 runs 15 residues. V was shortened by 5 bases and J by 1 base, with 11 bases between the two germline ends. CDR3 loop: CASSPGLENTGELFF. CDR3 DNA sequence: TGTGCCAGCAGTCCGGGACTCGAGAACACCGGGGAGCTGTTTTTT.

The V and J genes are TRBV7-2 and TRBJ2-1; TRBD2 matches 7 bases. V shed 2 bases and J 2 bases; nucleotides not matched to a gene: 6. The CDR3 has 16 amino acids. Germline loops: CDR1 SGHTA, CDR2 FQGNSA. CDR3 loop: CASSLISGTTYNEQFF. CDR3 nucleotides: TGTGCCAGCAGCTTAATAAGCGGGACTACCTACAATGAGCAGTTCTTC.